This T cell receptor beta chain was profiled in a study of beta chain features in type 1 diabetes. Overall study findings and caveats: Any HLA-type effect on TCRB rearrangement remained unresolved here.

Reverse transcription of all isolated RNA meant that expressed TCRB transcripts were sequenced. Using immunoSEQ multiplex PCR, the repertoire was profiled, and TCRdb retains in-frame clones only, with some absent. Of roughly 400,000 clones listed, approximately 15% were seen once; the top ten hold 0.035% to 0.045%. Germline CDR1 is SQVTM and CDR2 is ANQGSEA. The V gene lost 7 bases and the J gene lost 2 bases, with 14 bases spanning the gap. The CDR3 length is 13 residues. A remark on this clone: Its specificity is not known.

This TCR came from a man aged 25 to 45 in good health. The specimen sequenced was naive CD4+ T cells from blood. The chain couples TRBV29-1 to TRBJ1-1; no clear D gene. The CDR3 DNA follows: TGCAGCGGTGCTTTTTCCATAAACACTGAAGCTTTCTTT. This encodes CSGAFSINTEAFF.